This TCR beta chain was identified during a study of cytotoxic CD8 clonotypes in ibrutinib-treated CLL. The V end lost 5 bases, the J end lost 8 bases, and 15 bases lay between the germline ends. The CDR3 sequence is 14 residues long. Germline V lookup: CDR1 SGHVS, CDR2 FQNEAQ. The data were produced by immunoSEQ multiplex PCR, yet TCRdb's version contains in-frame clones alone and is incomplete. This repertoire shows roughly 76,000 clones, over 75% found once; its top ten account for about 8%. The starting material was PBMCs, obtained at disease progression, from a patient treated with ibrutinib. The receptor was isolated from a human donor with chronic lymphocytic leukemia. The rearrangement joins TRBV7-8 to TRBJ1-4, with D perhaps TRBD1 (5 bases). CDR3 DNA: TGTGCCAGCAGCCGGGACGTCGGACGGGAAAAACTGTTTTTT. Protein: CASSRDVGREKLFF.